The 5 T cell receptor beta chains in this list originate from one sample, sequenced in a study of cytomegalovirus exposure and HLA in healthy donors. The PCR was carried out with 60 Vbeta primers and 13 Jbeta primers. TCRdb's table, derived via immunoSEQ multiplex PCR, lists solely in-frame clones and lacks some. The sample includes approximately 190,000 clones, approximately 80% of them seen just once. Sequencing was carried out using PBMCs. These receptors originate from a woman under 40 in good health and CMV-seropositive.

V and J are TRBV18 and TRBJ1-2; 8 bases agree with TRBD1. In germline, CDR1 is KGHSH, CDR2 LQKENI. This CDR3 has 14 residues. The trim removed 6 bases at V and 7 bases at J, leaving 10 bases unmatched. The CDR3 loop reads CASSLTGGESGYTF. The CDR3 DNA is TGTGCCAGCTCGCTCACAGGGGGAGAAAGTGGCTACACCTTC.

V is TRBV13 and J is TRBJ1-4; D gene ambiguous. The germline V gene has CDR1 PRHDT and CDR2 FYEKMQ (reference sequence). CDR3 size: 16 residues. Deletions cut 6 bases from V and 0 bases from J, with 14 bases between. The CDR3 loop reads CASSSRGSATNEKLFF. The CDR3 nucleotides are TGTGCCAGCAGTTCGCGGGGTAGTGCAACTAATGAAAAACTGTTTTTT.

V gene TRBV28 combines with J gene TRBJ2-1; D not certain. V lost 5 bases, J lost 13 bases, and 12 bases lay in between. This CDR3 is 11 amino acids long. CDR1 is MDHEN and CDR2 is SYDVKM in the germline V gene. The CDR3 sequence: CASSPDIVQFF. For the CDR3, the DNA is TGTGCCAGCAGTCCTGACATAGTACAGTTCTTC.

The gene calls are TRBV9 and TRBJ2-1; the D gene is possibly TRBD1 (6 bases). This CDR3 has 15 residues. Trimming took off 2 bases at V and 0 bases at J, with 9 bases between the two ends. Germline lookup yields CDR1 SGDLS and CDR2 YYNGEE. The CDR3 DNA sequence: TGTGCCAGCAGCGTCACAGGGAACTCCTACAATGAGCAGTTCTTC. Protein: CASSVTGNSYNEQFF.

The V gene is TRBV7-2, the J gene TRBJ2-2, with 10 positions matching TRBD2. The CDR3 contains 15 residues. V shed 5 bases, J shed 5 bases, and the junction held 5 bases outside the gene matches. Germline assignment: CDR1 SGHTA and CDR2 FQGNSA. The DNA of the CDR3 is TGTGCCAGCAGCCTTAGCGGGAGGTTTACCGGGGAGCTGTTTTTT. This codes for CASSLSGRFTGELFF. The full variable domain, completed using reference TRBV7-2 and TRBJ2-2, is GAGVSQSPSNKVTEKGKDVELRCDPISGHTALYWYRQSLGQGLEFLIYFQGNSAPDKSGLPSDRFSAERTGGSVSTLTIQRTQQEDSAVYLCASSLSGRFTGELFFGEGSRLTVL.